These T cell receptor beta chains were read from a single sample in a study of immune evolution from preneoplasia to lung adenocarcinoma. Repertoires were generated with immunoSEQ multiplex PCR, while TCRdb's copy carries only in-frame clones and drops some. The sample records over 11,000 clones, more than 80% being singletons. Specimen: FFPE minimally invasive lung adenocarcinoma tissue. These receptors all come from a person aged 65 to 79 with lung adenocarcinoma. CDR3s include the opening cysteine and the closing phenylalanine or tryptophan. The order of the fields is CDR3 DNA, CDR3 protein, V gene, clone size, D gene, CDR3 length, J gene. The D gene is left open where the match is weak. Some rows have no size entry. The others give once, few or many, or a class for an expanded clone.

CDR3nt: TGTGCCTGGAGTCCTTCCAAAACTGCTCTGTATTTGTTTTTT; CDR3aa: CAWSPSKTALYLFF; v_gene: TRBV30; abundance: NA; d_gene: NA; len: 14; j_gene: TRBJ2-2
CDR3nt: TGTGCCAGCAGCTTAGAGGCAGCAACTAATGAAAAACTGTTTTTT; CDR3aa: CASSLEAATNEKLFF; v_gene: TRBV11-2; abundance: NA; d_gene: NA; len: 15; j_gene: TRBJ1-4
CDR3nt: TGCGCCAGCAGCCGGGAGGGGGACACTGAAGCTTTCTTT; CDR3aa: CASSREGDTEAFF; v_gene: TRBV5-1; abundance: NA; d_gene: NA; len: 13; j_gene: TRBJ1-1
CDR3nt: TGCGCCAGCAGCATGGGACAATCCGAAGAGACCCAGTACTTC; CDR3aa: CASSMGQSEETQYF; v_gene: TRBV5-1; abundance: NA; d_gene: NA; len: 14; j_gene: TRBJ2-5
CDR3nt: TGTGCCAGCAGCCAAGCCACACCGAGCTCTGGAAACACCATATATTTT; CDR3aa: CASSQATPSSGNTIYF; v_gene: TRBV4-2; abundance: NA; d_gene: NA; len: 16; j_gene: TRBJ1-3
CDR3nt: TGTGCCAGTAGAGGGGCCGAGGGGCAGCCCCAGCATTTT; CDR3aa: CASRGAEGQPQHF; v_gene: TRBV19; abundance: NA; d_gene: NA; len: 13; j_gene: TRBJ1-5
CDR3nt: TGTGCCAGCAGTGGACAGGTAGAGACCGGGGAGCTGTTTTTT; CDR3aa: CASSGQVETGELFF; v_gene: TRBV2; abundance: once; d_gene: NA; len: 14; j_gene: TRBJ2-2
CDR3nt: TGTGCCAGCAGCCTCCCGGGACAGAACACTGAAGCTTTCTTT; CDR3aa: CASSLPGQNTEAFF; v_gene: TRBV6-6; abundance: few; d_gene: NA; len: 14; j_gene: TRBJ1-1
CDR3nt: TGTGCCACCGAGGGGACACTCCAAGAGACCCAGTACTTC; CDR3aa: CATEGTLQETQYF; v_gene: TRBV28; abundance: once; d_gene: NA; len: 13; j_gene: TRBJ2-5
CDR3nt: TGCAGCGTTGAACCGGGGGTTGATGAGCAGTTCTTC; CDR3aa: CSVEPGVDEQFF; v_gene: TRBV29-1; abundance: NA; d_gene: NA; len: 12; j_gene: TRBJ2-1
CDR3nt: TGCAGCGTTGAAGATAGCTTGTCCCCTAGTGAAAAACTGTTTTTT; CDR3aa: CSVEDSLSPSEKLFF; v_gene: TRBV29-1; abundance: NA; d_gene: NA; len: 15; j_gene: TRBJ1-4
CDR3nt: TGTGCCAGCAGTTCGCAGGGGTCTGGCTACACCTTC; CDR3aa: CASSSQGSGYTF; v_gene: TRBV28; abundance: NA; d_gene: NA; len: 12; j_gene: TRBJ1-2
CDR3nt: TGTGCCAGCAGTTTACTAAGTCATGGCGCTGCAACTAATGAAAAACTGTTTTTT; CDR3aa: CASSLLSHGAATNEKLFF; v_gene: TRBV28; abundance: once; d_gene: NA; len: 18; j_gene: TRBJ1-4
CDR3nt: TGTGCCAGCAGCGGGGAGTGGTATGGCTACACCTTC; CDR3aa: CASSGEWYGYTF; v_gene: TRBV2; abundance: NA; d_gene: NA; len: 12; j_gene: TRBJ1-2
CDR3nt: TGTGCCAGCAGTCTCCCGACTGAGGGAAAGACCCAGTACTTC; CDR3aa: CASSLPTEGKTQYF; v_gene: TRBV6-5; abundance: NA; d_gene: NA; len: 14; j_gene: TRBJ2-5
CDR3nt: TGTGCCAGCAGTTCTGGTTGGGATACGCAGTATTTT; CDR3aa: CASSSGWDTQYF; v_gene: TRBV6-6; abundance: NA; d_gene: NA; len: 12; j_gene: TRBJ2-3
CDR3nt: TGTGCCAGCAGCTTCTTAGGCACAGATACGCAGTATTTT; CDR3aa: CASSFLGTDTQYF; v_gene: TRBV5-8; abundance: NA; d_gene: NA; len: 13; j_gene: TRBJ2-3
CDR3nt: TGTGCCAGCAGGCCGACAGGGAGTGGTTCACCCCTCCACTTT; CDR3aa: CASRPTGSGSPLHF; v_gene: TRBV27; abundance: NA; d_gene: TRBD1; len: 14; j_gene: TRBJ1-6
CDR3nt: TGTGCCAGTAGTATAGCCCCAGGGGCGGATGGCTACACCTTC; CDR3aa: CASSIAPGADGYTF; v_gene: TRBV19; abundance: once; d_gene: NA; len: 14; j_gene: TRBJ1-2
CDR3nt: TGTGCCAGCAGTTTAAGCGGGCAAGAGACCCAGTACTTC; CDR3aa: CASSLSGQETQYF; v_gene: TRBV28; abundance: few; d_gene: NA; len: 13; j_gene: TRBJ2-5
CDR3nt: TGTGCCAGCAATCTAGGGGAGACGGATACGCAGTATTTT; CDR3aa: CASNLGETDTQYF; v_gene: TRBV9; abundance: few; d_gene: NA; len: 13; j_gene: TRBJ2-3
CDR3nt: TGTGCCAGCAGCTGGGGAACAGGGGAAGAGACCCAGTACTTC; CDR3aa: CASSWGTGEETQYF; v_gene: TRBV27; abundance: NA; d_gene: TRBD1; len: 14; j_gene: TRBJ2-5
CDR3nt: TGTGCCAGCAGCCCCCCGGGGGAGGGTTTGGGAGAGACCCAGTACTTC; CDR3aa: CASSPPGEGLGETQYF; v_gene: TRBV7-9; abundance: NA; d_gene: TRBD2; len: 16; j_gene: TRBJ2-5
CDR3nt: TGCGCCAGCAGTCCGAGGGGAGAGAACACTGAAGCTTTCTTT; CDR3aa: CASSPRGENTEAFF; v_gene: TRBV5-1; abundance: NA; d_gene: NA; len: 14; j_gene: TRBJ1-1
CDR3nt: TGTGCCTGGAGTCCTGCTAGCGCCACAGATACGCAGTATTTT; CDR3aa: CAWSPASATDTQYF; v_gene: TRBV30; abundance: NA; d_gene: NA; len: 14; j_gene: TRBJ2-3
CDR3nt: TGTGCCAGCTCACCAGGCCAGGGGGCCTTTGAGCAGTTCTTC; CDR3aa: CASSPGQGAFEQFF; v_gene: TRBV18; abundance: NA; d_gene: TRBD1; len: 14; j_gene: TRBJ2-1
CDR3nt: TGCGCCAGCAGCGGGGCAGGCTACAATGAGCAGTTCTTC; CDR3aa: CASSGAGYNEQFF; v_gene: TRBV5-1; abundance: NA; d_gene: NA; len: 13; j_gene: TRBJ2-1
CDR3nt: TGTGCCAGCAGCGTAGAGCAGGGGACGGACACTGAAGCTTTCTTT; CDR3aa: CASSVEQGTDTEAFF; v_gene: TRBV9; abundance: NA; d_gene: NA; len: 15; j_gene: TRBJ1-1
CDR3nt: TGTGCCAGCAGCCCAGATACTCGCGGGAGGGCCCCCTACGAGCAGTACTTC; CDR3aa: CASSPDTRGRAPYEQYF; v_gene: TRBV7-9; abundance: NA; d_gene: TRBD2; len: 17; j_gene: TRBJ2-7
CDR3nt: TGTGCCACCAGCAGAGACCCAGGGAAGGATGAGCAGTTCTTC; CDR3aa: CATSRDPGKDEQFF; v_gene: TRBV15; abundance: NA; d_gene: NA; len: 14; j_gene: TRBJ2-1
CDR3nt: TGTGCCAGCAGCTTATACGCGGAAATAGATGGCTACACCTTC; CDR3aa: CASSLYAEIDGYTF; v_gene: TRBV7-2; abundance: once; d_gene: NA; len: 14; j_gene: TRBJ1-2
CDR3nt: TGTGCCAGTAGTACCGAGGGGGCCCACGCCACCGGGGAGCTGTTTTTT; CDR3aa: CASSTEGAHATGELFF; v_gene: TRBV19; abundance: NA; d_gene: TRBD1; len: 16; j_gene: TRBJ2-2
CDR3nt: TGTGCTAGCAGCTCCACCTTTCCAGGGGACGAGCAGTTCTTC; CDR3aa: CASSSTFPGDEQFF; v_gene: TRBV7-7; abundance: NA; d_gene: NA; len: 14; j_gene: TRBJ2-1
CDR3nt: TGCGCCAGCAGTGTTATGGAGGGTAGGGCCGAGCAGTACTTC; CDR3aa: CASSVMEGRAEQYF; v_gene: TRBV10-1; abundance: NA; d_gene: NA; len: 14; j_gene: TRBJ2-7
CDR3nt: TGTGCCAGCAGTGTTAGGTATAATTCACCCCTCCACTTT; CDR3aa: CASSVRYNSPLHF; v_gene: TRBV2; abundance: NA; d_gene: NA; len: 13; j_gene: TRBJ1-6
CDR3nt: TGTGCCAGTAGTGAAACGACTAGCGGGAGGTCGGAGACCCAGTACTTC; CDR3aa: CASSETTSGRSETQYF; v_gene: TRBV19; abundance: NA; d_gene: TRBD2; len: 16; j_gene: TRBJ2-5
CDR3nt: TGTGCCAGTAGTCCGGACAGGGCTAGCACAGATACGCAGTATTTT; CDR3aa: CASSPDRASTDTQYF; v_gene: TRBV19; abundance: NA; d_gene: TRBD1; len: 15; j_gene: TRBJ2-3
CDR3nt: TGTGCCAGCAGCCCAGGGTTAGCCAAAAACATTCAGTACTTC; CDR3aa: CASSPGLAKNIQYF; v_gene: TRBV6-5; abundance: NA; d_gene: NA; len: 14; j_gene: TRBJ2-4
CDR3nt: TGTGCCAGCAGCTTAGGGACTAGCGGGGACTCCCTGTATTTT; CDR3aa: CASSLGTSGDSLYF; v_gene: TRBV7-9; abundance: NA; d_gene: TRBD2; len: 14; j_gene: TRBJ2-3
CDR3nt: TGTGCCAGTAGTCCCTTAGACGGGAACGAAGCTTTCTTT; CDR3aa: CASSPLDGNEAFF; v_gene: TRBV19; abundance: NA; d_gene: NA; len: 13; j_gene: TRBJ1-1
CDR3nt: TGTGCCAGCAGTGGGCTTTTTATCTACGAGCAGTACTTC; CDR3aa: CASSGLFIYEQYF; v_gene: TRBV2; abundance: NA; d_gene: NA; len: 13; j_gene: TRBJ2-7
CDR3nt: TGTGCCAGCAGCACCGGACCAGATTCACCCCTCCACTTT; CDR3aa: CASSTGPDSPLHF; v_gene: TRBV7-9; abundance: NA; d_gene: NA; len: 13; j_gene: TRBJ1-6
CDR3nt: TGTGCCAGTAGTAACAGGGGGCCTGCTTATGGCTACACCTTC; CDR3aa: CASSNRGPAYGYTF; v_gene: TRBV19; abundance: NA; d_gene: TRBD1; len: 14; j_gene: TRBJ1-2
CDR3nt: TGTGCCAGCTACCGGACCCGGGGCTATGGCTACACCTTC; CDR3aa: CASYRTRGYGYTF; v_gene: TRBV19; abundance: NA; d_gene: NA; len: 13; j_gene: TRBJ1-2
CDR3nt: TGTGCCAGCAGTTTAAGGGGGATGGGCTACACCTTC; CDR3aa: CASSLRGMGYTF; v_gene: TRBV27; abundance: NA; d_gene: NA; len: 12; j_gene: TRBJ1-2
CDR3nt: TGTGCCTGGAGAGAGGGGTTGGGGGCGGGAGAAAAACTGTTTTTT; CDR3aa: CAWREGLGAGEKLFF; v_gene: TRBV30; abundance: NA; d_gene: NA; len: 15; j_gene: TRBJ1-4
CDR3nt: TGTGCCAGCAGCGGCCGCGGACTAGCGGCTCAAGAGACCCAGTACTTC; CDR3aa: CASSGRGLAAQETQYF; v_gene: TRBV9; abundance: NA; d_gene: TRBD2; len: 16; j_gene: TRBJ2-5
CDR3nt: TGCGCCAGCAGCCCCTTGGGCACTGAAGCTTTCTTT; CDR3aa: CASSPLGTEAFF; v_gene: TRBV5-1; abundance: once; d_gene: NA; len: 12; j_gene: TRBJ1-1
CDR3nt: TGTGCCAGCAGTTTGGGACAGACTGGGGAGACCCAGTACTTC; CDR3aa: CASSLGQTGETQYF; v_gene: TRBV28; abundance: NA; d_gene: TRBD1; len: 14; j_gene: TRBJ2-5
CDR3nt: TGTGCCAGCAGGGGGGGACAAAGAGCTTTCTTT; CDR3aa: CASRGGQRAFF; v_gene: TRBV7-9; abundance: few; d_gene: NA; len: 11; j_gene: TRBJ1-1
CDR3nt: TGTGCCAGCAGCGTAGGGACTAGCGGAGGGAGCACAGATACGCAGTATTTT; CDR3aa: CASSVGTSGGSTDTQYF; v_gene: TRBV9; abundance: NA; d_gene: TRBD2; len: 17; j_gene: TRBJ2-3
CDR3nt: TGTGCCAGCAGCCACCAATCAGATACGCAGTATTTT; CDR3aa: CASSHQSDTQYF; v_gene: TRBV4-2; abundance: NA; d_gene: NA; len: 12; j_gene: TRBJ2-3
CDR3nt: TGCGCCAGCAGCACAGCGACAGGGGGGACCGGGGAGCTGTTTTTT; CDR3aa: CASSTATGGTGELFF; v_gene: TRBV4-1; abundance: NA; d_gene: TRBD1; len: 15; j_gene: TRBJ2-2
CDR3nt: TGCGCCAGCAGCCACTGGGGGGGGGAGACCCAGTACTTC; CDR3aa: CASSHWGGETQYF; v_gene: TRBV4-1; abundance: NA; d_gene: TRBD2; len: 13; j_gene: TRBJ2-5
CDR3nt: TGTGCCAGTCGGGGGGCCTATGGCTACACCTTC; CDR3aa: CASRGAYGYTF; v_gene: TRBV19; abundance: medium-sized; d_gene: NA; len: 11; j_gene: TRBJ1-2
CDR3nt: TGTGCCACCAGCAGAGAGGGAGGCTTAGACGGGACCCAGTACTTC; CDR3aa: CATSREGGLDGTQYF; v_gene: TRBV15; abundance: NA; d_gene: NA; len: 15; j_gene: TRBJ2-5
CDR3nt: TGTGCCAGCTCCCAAGAGGGGGACCACCGAGGCTACACCTTC; CDR3aa: CASSQEGDHRGYTF; v_gene: TRBV18; abundance: NA; d_gene: NA; len: 14; j_gene: TRBJ1-2
CDR3nt: TGCGCCAGCAGCTTGCGGGGGGAAAACTACGAGCAGTACTTC; CDR3aa: CASSLRGENYEQYF; v_gene: TRBV5-1; abundance: NA; d_gene: TRBD2; len: 14; j_gene: TRBJ2-7
CDR3nt: TGTGCCAGTAGTTCATCGACTCGCACAGATACGCAGTATTTT; CDR3aa: CASSSSTRTDTQYF; v_gene: TRBV19; abundance: NA; d_gene: NA; len: 14; j_gene: TRBJ2-3